This entry features one TCR beta chain sequence. CDR3 length equals 15 residues. Germline V gene data show CDR1 as MRHNA and CDR2 as SNTAGT. V lost 3 bases, J lost 0 bases, and 0 bases stayed unmatched. This entry belongs to a study of blood T cell repertoires in COVID-19. Original processing notes: Reference gene primer amplification gave nucleated cell count estimates. Only in-frame clones appear in the TCRdb table, and some are missing; sequencing was by immunoSEQ multiplex PCR. The V and J calls and the clone size are those of that table, but D and trimming were determined from the DNA. In the table there are about 250,000 clones, approximately 88% of which are singletons.

This receptor was obtained from a woman aged 25 to 39 with COVID-19, enrolled during active disease. Sequencing was performed on peripheral blood. The J gene is TRBJ2-2, the V gene TRBV6-4; 8 bases are shared with TRBD1. The CDR3 is CASSEGQANTGELFF. The CDR3 DNA follows: TGTGCCAGCAGTGAGGGACAGGCGAACACCGGGGAGCTGTTTTTT.